This passage covers 9 T cell receptor beta chains from one sample sequenced in a study of cytomegalovirus exposure and HLA in healthy donors. 13 Jbeta primers and 60 Vbeta primers were used for the PCR. Here immunoSEQ multiplex PCR was the method, and the copy in TCRdb shows in-frame clones only, minus some. Seen here are 65,000 to 80,000 clones, just under 80% observed once, and the top ten hold 8% to 10%. The specimen was PBMCs. The receptor source for this set is a woman between 35 and 50 years old in good health and CMV-seropositive.

The genes are TRBV18 and TRBJ2-1; maybe TRBD2 (6 bases). The CDR3 extends over 14 amino acids. CDR1 and CDR2 from the germline V gene are KGHSH and LQKENI. The germline V and J ends were trimmed by 2 bases and 5 bases, with 10 bases remaining between them. CDR3 sequence (DNA): TGTGCCAGCTCACCAAAGGAGGGAAACAATGAGCAGTTCTTC. It encodes CASSPKEGNNEQFF.

The CDR3 DNA reads TGTGCCAGCAGTTTACCGCTAAGACAGTTACAAGAGACCCAGTACTTC. It codes for CASSLPLRQLQETQYF. This chain joins TRBV28 and TRBJ2-5; tentatively, D is TRBD1 (5 bases). Germline-derived CDR1 and CDR2 are MDHEN and SYDVKM. The CDR3 totals 16 residues. V was clipped by 2 bases and J by 2 bases, with 15 bases between them. The full variable domain, in which reference TRBV28 and TRBJ2-5 provide the parts outside the CDR3, is DVKVTQSSRYLVKRTGEKVFLECVQDMDHENMFWYRQDPGLGLRLIYFSYDVKMKEKGDIPEGYSVSREKKERFSLILESASTNQTSMYLCASSLPLRQLQETQYFGPGTRLLVL.

The chain couples TRBV19 to TRBJ1-1; D unresolved. Germline V lookup: CDR1 LNHDA, CDR2 SQIVND (reference sequence). V lost 7 bases, J lost 0 bases, and 12 bases lay in between. This CDR3 has 14 amino acids. The CDR3 is CASTMRHLNTEAFF. In DNA form, the CDR3 reads TGTGCCAGTACCATGCGGCACTTGAACACTGAAGCTTTCTTT.

This sequence joins TRBV28 and TRBJ1-2; D possibly corresponds to TRBD1 (6 bases). Trimming shortened V by 8 bases and J by 4 bases, and 17 bases separated the two germline ends. This CDR3 has 14 amino acids. CDR1 and CDR2 (germline): MDHEN, SYDVKM. The CDR3 is CASLEAGGAYGYTF. Here the CDR3 DNA reads TGTGCCAGCCTAGAAGCGGGGGGGGCCTATGGCTACACCTTC.

V usage is TRBV19 and J usage is TRBJ1-1; a possible D gene is TRBD1 (5 bases). This CDR3 is built from 14 residues. Germline V gene lookup returns CDR1 LNHDA and CDR2 SQIVND (reference sequence). Trimming took off 3 bases at V and 4 bases at J, with 12 bases between the two ends. Here the CDR3 reads CASSMTGGPTEAFF. The CDR3 DNA is TGTGCCAGTAGTATGACCGGGGGACCCACTGAAGCTTTCTTT.

The chain is built from TRBV29-1 and TRBJ1-1, with D possibly being TRBD1 (5 bases). The V gene lost 0 bases and the J gene lost 5 bases, with 10 bases spanning the gap. In germline, CDR1 is SQVTM, CDR2 ANQGSEA. CDR3 size: 13 residues. Here the CDR3 reads CSVEDLGGTEAFF. CDR3 sequence (DNA): TGCAGCGTTGAAGATCTTGGGGGGACTGAAGCTTTCTTT.

The chain uses TRBV11-3 and TRBJ2-7, with 8 bases lining up with TRBD1. The CDR3 sequence is 15 residues long. V dropped 1 base and J dropped 7; count of bases not matched to a gene: 9. Germline CDR1 and CDR2: SGHNT and YENEEA. CDR3 sequence reads: CASSLAGTGHKEQYF. The DNA for the CDR3 is TGTGCCAGCAGCTTAGCGGGGACAGGACATAAGGAGCAGTACTTC.

In this sample, this clone turned up a few times. The chain employs TRBV5-4 and TRBJ1-5; no clear D gene. The CDR3 spans 14 residues. Trimming cost V 5 bases and J 6 bases, with 15 bases left between them. Germline V gene sequence: CDR1 SGHNT, CDR2 YYREEE (reference sequence). The DNA for the CDR3 is TGTGCCAGCAGTCGAGACCCTGCGGCTCAGCCCCAGCATTTT. Its translation is CASSRDPAAQPQHF.

V is TRBV27 and J is TRBJ2-2; 7 bases are shared with TRBD1. V shed 7 bases and J 3 bases; nucleotides not matched to a gene: 5. The CDR3 extends over 14 amino acids. Germline V gene lookup returns CDR1 MNHEY and CDR2 SMNVEV (reference sequence). This CDR3 is CASNPGTDTGELFF. CDR3 in DNA: TGTGCCAGCAACCCTGGGACAGACACCGGGGAGCTGTTTTTT.